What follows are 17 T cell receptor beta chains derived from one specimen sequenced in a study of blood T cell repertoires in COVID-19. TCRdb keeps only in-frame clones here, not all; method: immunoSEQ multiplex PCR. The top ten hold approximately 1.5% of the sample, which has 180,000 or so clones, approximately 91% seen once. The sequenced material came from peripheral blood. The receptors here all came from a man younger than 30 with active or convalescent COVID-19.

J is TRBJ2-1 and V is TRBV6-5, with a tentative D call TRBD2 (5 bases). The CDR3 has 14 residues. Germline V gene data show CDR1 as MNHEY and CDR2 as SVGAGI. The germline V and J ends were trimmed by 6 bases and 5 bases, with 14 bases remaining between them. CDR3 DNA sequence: TGTGCCAGCAGCCCCCCTGGAGGAGACAATGAGCAGTTCTTC. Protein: CASSPPGGDNEQFF.

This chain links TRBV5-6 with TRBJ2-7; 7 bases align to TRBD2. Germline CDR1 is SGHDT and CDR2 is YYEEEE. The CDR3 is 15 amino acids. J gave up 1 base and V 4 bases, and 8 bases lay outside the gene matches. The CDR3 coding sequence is TGTGCCAGCAGCGCGACCGGGACTATGTCCTACGAGCAGTACTTC. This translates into CASSATGTMSYEQYF.

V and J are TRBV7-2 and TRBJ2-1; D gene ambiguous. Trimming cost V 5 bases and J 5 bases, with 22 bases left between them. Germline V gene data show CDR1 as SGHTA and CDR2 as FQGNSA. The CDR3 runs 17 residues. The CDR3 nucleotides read TGTGCCAGCAGCCGCCAATCGTCTAGGCGACCAAACAATGAGCAGTTCTTC. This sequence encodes CASSRQSSRRPNNEQFF.

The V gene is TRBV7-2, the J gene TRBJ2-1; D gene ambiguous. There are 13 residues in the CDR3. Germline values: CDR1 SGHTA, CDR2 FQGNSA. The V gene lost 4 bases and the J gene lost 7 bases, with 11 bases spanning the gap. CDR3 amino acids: CASSSQTKNEQFF. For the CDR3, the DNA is TGTGCCAGCAGCTCACAAACTAAAAATGAGCAGTTCTTC.

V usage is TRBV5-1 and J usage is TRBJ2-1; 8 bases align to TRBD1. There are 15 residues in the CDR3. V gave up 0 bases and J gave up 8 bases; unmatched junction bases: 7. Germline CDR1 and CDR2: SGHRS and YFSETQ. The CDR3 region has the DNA TGCGCCAGCAGCTTGGGGCAGGGGGCGACCTATGAGCAGTTCTTC. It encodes CASSLGQGATYEQFF.

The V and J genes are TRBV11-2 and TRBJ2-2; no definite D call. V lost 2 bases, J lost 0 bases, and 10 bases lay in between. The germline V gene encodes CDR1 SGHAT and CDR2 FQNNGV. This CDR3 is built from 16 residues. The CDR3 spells CASSLRSAANTGELFF. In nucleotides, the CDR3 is TGTGCCAGCAGCTTAAGGAGCGCCGCGAACACCGGGGAGCTGTTTTTT.

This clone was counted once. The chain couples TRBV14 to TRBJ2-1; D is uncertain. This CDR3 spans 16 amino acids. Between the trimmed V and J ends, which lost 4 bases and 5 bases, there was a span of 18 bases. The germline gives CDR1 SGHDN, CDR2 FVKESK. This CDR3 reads CASSPPGQARNNEQFF. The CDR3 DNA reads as TGTGCCAGCAGCCCCCCTGGGCAGGCCCGGAACAATGAGCAGTTCTTC.

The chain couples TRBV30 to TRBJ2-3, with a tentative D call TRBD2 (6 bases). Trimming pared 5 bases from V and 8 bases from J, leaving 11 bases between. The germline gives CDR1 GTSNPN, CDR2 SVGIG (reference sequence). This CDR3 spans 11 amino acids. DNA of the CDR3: TGTGCCTGGTCGCCGGGGGTTACGCAGTATTTT. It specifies CAWSPGVTQYF. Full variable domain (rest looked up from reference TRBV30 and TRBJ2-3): SQTIHQWPATLVQPVGSPLSLECTVEGTSNPNLYWYRQAAGRGLQLLFYSVGIGQISSEVPQNLSASRPQDRQFILSSKKLLLSDSGFYLCAWSPGVTQYFGPGTRLTVL.

This chain's CDR3 is CASSGRTSQDTGELFF. CDR3 nucleotide sequence: TGTGCCAGCAGTGGGCGGACTAGCCAGGACACCGGGGAGCTGTTTTTT. The gene calls are TRBV6-1 and TRBJ2-2; TRBD2 agrees at 8 bases. The germline gives CDR1 MNHNS, CDR2 SASEGT. This CDR3 contains 16 residues. With V trimmed by 4 bases and J by 3 bases, 7 bases remained unmatched.

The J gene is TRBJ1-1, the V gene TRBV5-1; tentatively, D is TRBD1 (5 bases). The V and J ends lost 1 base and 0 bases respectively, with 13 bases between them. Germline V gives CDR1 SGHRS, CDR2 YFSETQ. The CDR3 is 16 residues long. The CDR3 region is CASSLSRGRVNTEAFF. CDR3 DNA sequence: TGCGCCAGCAGCTTGTCTCGTGGCAGGGTGAACACTGAAGCTTTCTTT.

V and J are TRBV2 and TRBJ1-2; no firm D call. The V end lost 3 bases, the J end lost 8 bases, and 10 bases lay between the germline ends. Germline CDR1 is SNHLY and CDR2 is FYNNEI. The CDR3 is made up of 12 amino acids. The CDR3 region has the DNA TGTGCCAGCAGTGACGGGAGTAAGGGCTACACCTTC. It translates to CASSDGSKGYTF.

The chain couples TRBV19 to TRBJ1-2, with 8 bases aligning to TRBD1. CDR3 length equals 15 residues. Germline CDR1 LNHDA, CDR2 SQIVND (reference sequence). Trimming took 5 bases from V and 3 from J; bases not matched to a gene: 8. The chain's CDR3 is CASSADREGHYGYTF. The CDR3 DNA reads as TGTGCCAGTAGTGCGGACAGGGAAGGGCACTATGGCTACACCTTC.

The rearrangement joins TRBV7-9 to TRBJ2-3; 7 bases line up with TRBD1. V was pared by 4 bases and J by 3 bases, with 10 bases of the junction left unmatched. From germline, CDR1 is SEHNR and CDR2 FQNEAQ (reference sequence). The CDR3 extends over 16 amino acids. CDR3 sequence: CASSSQQGYVTDTQYF. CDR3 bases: TGTGCCAGCAGCTCTCAACAGGGGTATGTGACAGATACGCAGTATTTT.

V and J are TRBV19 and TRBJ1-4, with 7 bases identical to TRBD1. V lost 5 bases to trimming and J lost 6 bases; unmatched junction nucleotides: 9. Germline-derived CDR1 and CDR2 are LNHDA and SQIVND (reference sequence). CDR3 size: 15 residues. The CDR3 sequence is CASSQGTADDEKLFF. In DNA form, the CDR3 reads TGTGCCAGTAGTCAGGGGACAGCGGACGATGAAAAACTGTTTTTT. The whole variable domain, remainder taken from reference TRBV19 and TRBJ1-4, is DGGITQSPKYLFRKEGQNVTLSCEQNLNHDAMYWYRQDPGQGLRLIYYSQIVNDFQKGDIAEGYSVSREKKESFPLTVTSAQKNPTAFYLCASSQGTADDEKLFFGSGTQLSVL.

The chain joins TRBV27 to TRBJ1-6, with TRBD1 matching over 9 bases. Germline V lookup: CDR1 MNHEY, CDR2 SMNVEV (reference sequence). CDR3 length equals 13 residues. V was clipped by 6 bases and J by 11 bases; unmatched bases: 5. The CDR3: CASRDGTGPPLHF. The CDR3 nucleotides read TGTGCCAGCAGAGATGGGACAGGGCCACCCCTCCACTTT.

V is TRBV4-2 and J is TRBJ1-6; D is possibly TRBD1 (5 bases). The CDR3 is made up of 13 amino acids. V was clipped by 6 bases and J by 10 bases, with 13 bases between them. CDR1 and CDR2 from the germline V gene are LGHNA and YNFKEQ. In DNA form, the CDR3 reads TGTGCCAGCAGATCGGGACTGGGCTCACCCCTCCACTTT. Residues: CASRSGLGSPLHF.

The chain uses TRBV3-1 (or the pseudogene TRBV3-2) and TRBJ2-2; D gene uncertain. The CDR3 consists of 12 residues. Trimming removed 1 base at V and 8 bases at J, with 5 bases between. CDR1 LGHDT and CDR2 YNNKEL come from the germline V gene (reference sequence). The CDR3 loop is CASSQVLGELFF. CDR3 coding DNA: TGTGCCAGCAGCCAAGTCTTGGGGGAGCTGTTTTTT.